The rows below give T cell receptor beta chains drawn from one sample of a study of blood T cell repertoires in COVID-19. Clones were read by immunoSEQ multiplex PCR, and TCRdb kept only the in-frame ones, dropping some. Of approximately 210,000 clones listed, 75% to 90% are singletons. Sequencing was carried out using peripheral blood. The source is a man younger than 40 who had recovered from COVID-19. The CDR3 runs from the conserved cysteine through the conserved F or W. Each record gives: J gene, clone size, V gene, D gene, CDR3 protein, CDR3 DNA. D genes are given only for firm matches. The size field is filled for only some rows; it gives once, few, many or a size class.

TRBJ1-2	.	TRBV12-3/TRBV12-4	.	CASSPRDGYTF	TGTGCCAGCAGCCCACGCGATGGCTACACCTTC
TRBJ1-5	.	TRBV6-1	.	CASSEVGGLKHF	TGTGCCAGCAGTGAAGTTGGAGGTCTGAAGCATTTT
TRBJ2-5	.	TRBV11-2	.	CASSWAGGETQYF	TGTGCCAGCAGCTGGGCTGGGGGGGAGACCCAGTACTTC
TRBJ2-1	.	TRBV7-2	TRBD2	CASSPRTSGGDNEQFF	TGTGCCAGCAGCCCCCGGACTAGCGGGGGGGACAATGAGCAGTTCTTC
TRBJ1-1	.	TRBV12-3/TRBV12-4	.	CASNGGWDTEAFF	TGTGCCAGCAATGGGGGGTGGGACACTGAAGCTTTCTTT
TRBJ2-1	.	TRBV10-3	TRBD2	CAISEGLAGGYSYNEQFF	TGTGCCATCAGCGAGGGACTAGCGGGGGGGTACTCCTACAATGAGCAGTTCTTC
TRBJ2-2	.	TRBV2	TRBD2	CASSPGLVRINTGELFF	TGTGCCAGCAGCCCGGGACTAGTAAGGATTAACACCGGGGAGCTGTTTTTT
TRBJ2-1	once	TRBV29-1	.	CSVPPPGRGEQFF	TGCAGCGTTCCCCCCCCGGGCCGGGGTGAGCAGTTCTTC
TRBJ1-2	few	TRBV27	TRBD1	CASSTYPTGGDGYTF	TGTGCCAGCAGTACCTACCCGACAGGGGGTGATGGCTACACCTTC
TRBJ1-1	.	TRBV6-4	.	CASSDSAGLNTEAFF	TGTGCCAGCAGTGACTCCGCAGGGCTGAACACTGAAGCTTTCTTT
TRBJ2-2	.	TRBV6-5	.	CASRKLDYTGELFF	TGTGCCAGCAGAAAACTAGATTACACCGGGGAGCTGTTTTTT
TRBJ1-1	.	TRBV11-2	.	CASSLGGRTNTEAFF	TGTGCCAGCAGCTTGGGGGGGAGAACGAACACTGAAGCTTTCTTT
TRBJ1-1	.	TRBV5-1	.	CASSSFGQTNTEAFF	TGCGCCAGCAGCTCATTTGGACAAACCAACACTGAAGCTTTCTTT
TRBJ1-4	.	TRBV7-2	TRBD1	CASSSGQGRDEKLFF	TGTGCCAGCAGCTCAGGACAGGGGAGAGATGAAAAACTGTTTTTT
TRBJ2-7	.	TRBV5-4	TRBD1	CASNDRTGGHEQYF	TGTGCCAGCAACGACAGGACAGGGGGGCACGAGCAGTACTTC
TRBJ1-2	.	TRBV6-5	TRBD1	CAIYLEGQPNYGYTF	TGTGCCATCTATTTAGAGGGACAGCCTAACTATGGCTACACCTTC
TRBJ2-7	.	TRBV18	TRBD1	CASSLATGGYEQYF	TGTGCCAGCTCACTTGCGACAGGGGGCTACGAGCAGTACTTC
TRBJ2-7	.	TRBV27	TRBD1	CASSIQGGYEQYF	TGTGCCAGCAGTATACAGGGGGGTTACGAGCAGTACTTC
TRBJ1-4	.	TRBV3-1/TRBV3-2	.	CASSQDAARKGEKLFF	TGTGCCAGCAGCCAAGATGCGGCAAGAAAAGGTGAAAAACTGTTTTTT
TRBJ2-5	.	TRBV5-1	.	CASSNREETQYF	TGCGCCAGCAGTAACAGGGAAGAGACCCAGTACTTC
TRBJ2-3	.	TRBV7-2	TRBD2	CASSFSGGARDTQYF	TGTGCCAGCAGCTTTAGCGGGGGGGCAAGGGATACGCAGTATTTT
TRBJ2-3	.	TRBV12-3/TRBV12-4	.	CASSLGSTDTQYF	TGTGCCAGCAGTTTGGGCAGCACAGATACGCAGTATTTT
TRBJ1-6	once	TRBV6-5	TRBD1	CASSFRTGESPLHF	TGTGCCAGCAGTTTCAGGACAGGGGAATCACCCCTCCACTTT
TRBJ1-5	.	TRBV19	.	CASNSGGSNQPQHF	TGTGCCAGTAACTCCGGCGGGAGCAATCAGCCCCAGCATTTT
TRBJ1-5	.	TRBV28	.	CASSLSPDRNQPQHF	TGTGCCAGCAGTTTATCACCCGACAGAAATCAGCCCCAGCATTTT
TRBJ1-2	.	TRBV19	.	CASSIRGLNYGYTF	TGTGCCAGTAGTATAAGGGGGTTGAACTATGGCTACACCTTC
TRBJ1-3	.	TRBV12-3/TRBV12-4	.	CASSLIQGNTIYF	TGTGCCAGCAGCTTAATACAGGGAAACACCATATATTTT
TRBJ1-2	once	TRBV6-1	TRBD1	CASSEGQGWGVNYGYTF	TGTGCCAGCAGTGAAGGACAGGGATGGGGGGTTAACTATGGCTACACCTTC
TRBJ2-7	.	TRBV27	.	CASSLGGLSYEQYF	TGTGCCAGCAGTTTAGGAGGGTTATCCTACGAGCAGTACTTC
TRBJ1-1	.	TRBV7-9	TRBD1	CASSQGARTEAFF	TGTGCCAGCAGCCAGGGGGCTCGGACTGAAGCTTTCTTT
TRBJ1-2	.	TRBV5-6	TRBD1	CASSQGDVGYTF	TGTGCCAGCAGCCAGGGGGACGTTGGCTACACCTTC
TRBJ1-2	.	TRBV12-3/TRBV12-4	.	CASSPETGMSLTF	TGTGCCAGCAGTCCGGAGACAGGCATGTCCCTCACCTTC